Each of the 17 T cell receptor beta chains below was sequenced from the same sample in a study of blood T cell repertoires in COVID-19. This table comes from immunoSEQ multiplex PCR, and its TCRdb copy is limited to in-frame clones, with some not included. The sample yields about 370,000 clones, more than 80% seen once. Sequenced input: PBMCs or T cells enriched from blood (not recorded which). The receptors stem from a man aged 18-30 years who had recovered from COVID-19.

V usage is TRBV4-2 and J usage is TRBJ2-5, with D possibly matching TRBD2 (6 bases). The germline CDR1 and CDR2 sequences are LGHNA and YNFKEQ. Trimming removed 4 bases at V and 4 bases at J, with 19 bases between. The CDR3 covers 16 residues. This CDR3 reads CASSRGAFDGGETQYF. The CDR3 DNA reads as TGTGCCAGCAGCCGAGGGGCTTTTGACGGGGGAGAGACCCAGTACTTC.

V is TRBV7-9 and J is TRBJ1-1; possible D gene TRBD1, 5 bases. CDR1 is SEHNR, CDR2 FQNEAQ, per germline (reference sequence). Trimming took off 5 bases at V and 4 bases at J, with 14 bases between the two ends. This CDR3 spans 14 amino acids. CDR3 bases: TGTGCCAGCAGCCCCCGGAGGGGCGCCACTGAAGCTTTCTTT. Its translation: CASSPRRGATEAFF.

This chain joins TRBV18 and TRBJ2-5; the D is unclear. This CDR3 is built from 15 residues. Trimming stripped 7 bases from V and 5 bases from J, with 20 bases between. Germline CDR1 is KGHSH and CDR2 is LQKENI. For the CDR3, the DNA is TGTGCCAGCTGCCCCCCCTCGAGGCAGAAGGAGACCCAGTACTTC. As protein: CASCPPSRQKETQYF.

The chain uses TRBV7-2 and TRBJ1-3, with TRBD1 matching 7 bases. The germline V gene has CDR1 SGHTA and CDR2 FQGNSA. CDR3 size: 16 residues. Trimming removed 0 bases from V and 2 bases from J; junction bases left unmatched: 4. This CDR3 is CASSLASTGTGNTIYF. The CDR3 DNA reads TGTGCCAGCAGCTTAGCGTCGACAGGGACTGGAAACACCATATATTTT.

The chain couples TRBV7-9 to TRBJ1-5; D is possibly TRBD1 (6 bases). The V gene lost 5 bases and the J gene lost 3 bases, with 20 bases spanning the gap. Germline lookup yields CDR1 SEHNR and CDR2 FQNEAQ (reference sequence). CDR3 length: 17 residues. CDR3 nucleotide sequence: TGTGCCAGCAGCCTCACGGGTCAGGGGACGGACAATCAGCCCCAGCATTTT. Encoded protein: CASSLTGQGTDNQPQHF.

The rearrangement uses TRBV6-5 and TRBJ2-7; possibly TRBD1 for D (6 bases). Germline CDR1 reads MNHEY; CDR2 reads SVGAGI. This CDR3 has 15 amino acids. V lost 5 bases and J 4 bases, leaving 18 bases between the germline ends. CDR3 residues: CASSPLQGWRYEQYF. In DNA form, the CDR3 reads TGTGCCAGCAGTCCTTTACAGGGATGGCGGTACGAGCAGTACTTC.

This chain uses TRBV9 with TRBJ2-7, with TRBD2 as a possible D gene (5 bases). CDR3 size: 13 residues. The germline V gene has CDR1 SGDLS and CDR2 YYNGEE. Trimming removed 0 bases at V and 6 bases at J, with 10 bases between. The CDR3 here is CASSVETTGEQYF. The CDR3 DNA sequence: TGTGCCAGCAGCGTAGAGACTACTGGCGAGCAGTACTTC.

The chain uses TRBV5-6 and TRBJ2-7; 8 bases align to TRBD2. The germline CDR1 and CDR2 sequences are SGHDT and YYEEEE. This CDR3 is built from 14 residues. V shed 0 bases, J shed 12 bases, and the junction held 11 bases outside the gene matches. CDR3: CASSLDGVAGIRYF. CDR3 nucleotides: TGTGCCAGCAGCTTGGATGGAGTAGCGGGGATTCGGTACTTC.

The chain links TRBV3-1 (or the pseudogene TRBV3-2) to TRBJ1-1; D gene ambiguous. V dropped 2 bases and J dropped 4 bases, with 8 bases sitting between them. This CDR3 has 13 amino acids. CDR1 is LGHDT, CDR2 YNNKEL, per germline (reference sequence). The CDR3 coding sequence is TGTGCCAGCAGCCAACCGGGAGGCACTGAAGCTTTCTTT. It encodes CASSQPGGTEAFF.

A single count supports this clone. The CDR3: CASSPGLEAFF. In DNA, the CDR3 is TGTGCCAGCAGTCCGGGACTTGAAGCTTTCTTT. The chain couples TRBV6-1 to TRBJ1-1, with a weak D call TRBD1 (5 bases). This CDR3 has 11 residues. Germline CDR1 and CDR2: MNHNS and SASEGT. Trimming took off 5 bases at V and 7 bases at J, with 8 bases between the two ends.

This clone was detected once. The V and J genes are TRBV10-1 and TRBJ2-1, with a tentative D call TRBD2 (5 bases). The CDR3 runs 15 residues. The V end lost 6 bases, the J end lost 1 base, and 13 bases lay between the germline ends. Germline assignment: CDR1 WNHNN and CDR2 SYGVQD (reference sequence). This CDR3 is CASSDSERSYNEQFF. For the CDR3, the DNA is TGCGCCAGCAGCGATAGCGAAAGATCCTACAATGAGCAGTTCTTC.

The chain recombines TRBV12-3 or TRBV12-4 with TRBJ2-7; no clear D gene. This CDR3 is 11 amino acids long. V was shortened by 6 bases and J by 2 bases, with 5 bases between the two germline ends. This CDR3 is CASSRAYEQYF. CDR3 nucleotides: TGTGCCAGCAGCCGCGCCTACGAGCAGTACTTC.

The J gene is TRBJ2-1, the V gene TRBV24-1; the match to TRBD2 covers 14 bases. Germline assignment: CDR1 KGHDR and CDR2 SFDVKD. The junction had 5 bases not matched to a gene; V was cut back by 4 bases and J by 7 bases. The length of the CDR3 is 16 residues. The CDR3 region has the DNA TGTGCCACCAGTGACCCGGGACTAGCGGGAGTAAATGAGCAGTTCTTC. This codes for CATSDPGLAGVNEQFF.

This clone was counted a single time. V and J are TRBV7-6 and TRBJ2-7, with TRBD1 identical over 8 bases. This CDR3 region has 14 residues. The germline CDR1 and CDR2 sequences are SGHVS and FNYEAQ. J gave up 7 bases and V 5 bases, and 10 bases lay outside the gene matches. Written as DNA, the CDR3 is TGTGCCAGCAGCCTACCGACAGGGGTGGGGGAGCAGTACTTC. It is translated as CASSLPTGVGEQYF.

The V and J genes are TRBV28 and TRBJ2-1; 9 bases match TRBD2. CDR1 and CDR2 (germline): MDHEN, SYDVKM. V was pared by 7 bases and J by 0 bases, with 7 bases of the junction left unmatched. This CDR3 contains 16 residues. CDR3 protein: CASNDSGSRSYNEQFF. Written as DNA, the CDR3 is TGTGCCAGCAATGATAGCGGGAGCCGCTCCTACAATGAGCAGTTCTTC.

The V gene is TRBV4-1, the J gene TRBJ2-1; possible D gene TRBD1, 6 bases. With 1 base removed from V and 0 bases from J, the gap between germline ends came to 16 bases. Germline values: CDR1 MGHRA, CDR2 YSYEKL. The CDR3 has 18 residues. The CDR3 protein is CASSQVRAGALSYNEQFF. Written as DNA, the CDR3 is TGCGCCAGCAGCCAAGTTAGGGCAGGGGCCCTCTCCTACAATGAGCAGTTCTTC.

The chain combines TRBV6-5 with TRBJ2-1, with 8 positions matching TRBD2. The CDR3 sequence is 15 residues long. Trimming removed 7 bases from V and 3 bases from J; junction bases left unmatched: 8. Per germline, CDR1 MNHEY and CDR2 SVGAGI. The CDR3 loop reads CASKKGLAGYNEQFF. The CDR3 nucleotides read TGTGCCAGCAAAAAAGGGCTAGCGGGCTACAATGAGCAGTTCTTC.